The 13 T cell receptor beta chains below come from one sample, sequenced in a study of shared clonotypes between healthy human individuals. TCRdb's copy holds only in-frame clones and misses some; the assay was immunoSEQ multiplex PCR. This sample carries some 1 million clones, approximately 68% of them seen once, and the ten largest clones take about 1.5%. Sequencing was performed on memory CD4+ T cells sorted from blood. Subset given: CD45RA-negative fraction. The source of these receptors is a man younger than 35 in good health.

DNA for the CDR3: TGTGCCTGGAGTGCCAGCCTGGGGACTGAAGCTTTCTTT. This sequence encodes CAWSASLGTEAFF. The J gene is TRBJ1-1, the V gene TRBV30; no firm D call. This CDR3 has 13 residues. Deletions cut 1 base from V and 5 bases from J, with 11 bases between. Looked up from germline, CDR1 is GTSNPN and CDR2 is SVGIG (reference sequence).

This chain uses TRBV5-1 with TRBJ1-2, with D unresolved. Trimming removed 5 bases from V and 7 bases from J, with 18 bases in between. This CDR3 is 14 amino acids long. The germline CDR1 and CDR2 sequences are SGHRS and YFSETQ. The CDR3 reads CASRSDGWRSGYTF. DNA for the CDR3: TGCGCCAGCAGGTCGGACGGGTGGAGGTCTGGCTACACCTTC.

This rearrangement joins TRBV5-4 to TRBJ2-3, with 11 bases lining up with TRBD2. This CDR3 comprises 18 residues. CDR1 and CDR2 (germline): SGHNT, YYREEE (reference sequence). V dropped 0 bases and J dropped 3; count of bases not matched to a gene: 9. The DNA for the CDR3 is TGTGCCAGCAGCTTGGTTACTAGCGGGGGTCTGCTAACAGATACGCAGTATTTT. Its protein product is CASSLVTSGGLLTDTQYF.

A note on this clone: The same CDR3 can be traced to other DNA sequences in this sample. The genes are TRBV6-5 and TRBJ1-2; D gene ambiguous. Germline V CDR1 and CDR2: MNHEY, SVGAGI. CDR3 size: 13 residues. Trimming pared 0 bases from V and 5 bases from J, leaving 7 bases between. Here the CDR3 reads CASSYSRGYGYTF. The CDR3 DNA reads TGTGCCAGCAGTTACTCGAGAGGTTATGGCTACACCTTC.

The chain employs TRBV19 and TRBJ2-1; the D is unclear. The CDR3 is 13 amino acids. CDR1 and CDR2 (germline): LNHDA, SQIVND (reference sequence). V gave up 3 bases and J gave up 15 bases, with 18 bases separating them. The CDR3 DNA sequence: TGTGCCAGTAGTATCAGCATGCAACCAAAGCTGTTCTTC. Translating gives CASSISMQPKLFF.

The chain couples TRBV7-2 to TRBJ1-2; no firm D call. Germline V gives CDR1 SGHTA, CDR2 FQGNSA. V was shortened by 5 bases and J by 2 bases, with 12 bases between the two germline ends. CDR3 size: 14 residues. CDR3 DNA sequence: TGTGCCAGCAGCCATAAGGCCCAGAACTATGGCTACACCTTC. As protein: CASSHKAQNYGYTF.

This clone was recorded only once. The rearrangement joins TRBV30 to TRBJ2-7, with 9 nucleotides matching TRBD1. The germline gives CDR1 GTSNPN, CDR2 SVGIG (reference sequence). The V gene end was trimmed by 2 bases and the J gene end by 4 bases; junction bases not matched to a gene: 6. The CDR3 is 14 residues long. CDR3: CAWSITGGQYEQYF. CDR3 sequence (DNA): TGTGCCTGGAGTATTACAGGGGGCCAGTACGAGCAGTACTTC.

The rearrangement links TRBV28 to TRBJ1-5; D is possibly TRBD1 (5 bases). Looked up from germline, CDR1 is MDHEN and CDR2 is SYDVKM. Trimming removed 9 bases at V and 7 bases at J, with 19 bases between. This CDR3 has 14 amino acids. The CDR3 spells CASSASGASQPQHF. Written as DNA, the CDR3 is TGTGCCAGTTCGGCCAGTGGGGCTAGCCAGCCCCAGCATTTT.

In this sample, this clone turned up a few times. The chain couples TRBV4-2 to TRBJ2-3; tentatively, D is TRBD2 (6 bases). Germline V lookup: CDR1 LGHNA, CDR2 YNFKEQ. V was pared by 3 bases and J by 5 bases, with 15 bases between. CDR3 length: 15 amino acids. CDR3 coding DNA: TGTGCCAGCAGCCAGGGATCGGGGGAAATAGATACGCAGTATTTT. Translated, it gives CASSQGSGEIDTQYF.

The chain uses TRBV30 and TRBJ1-2; no firm D call. Germline loops: CDR1 GTSNPN, CDR2 SVGIG (reference sequence). This CDR3 region has 12 residues. Trimming removed 4 bases from V and 2 bases from J, with 8 bases in between. This CDR3 is CAWTVVNYGYTF. CDR3 bases: TGTGCCTGGACTGTGGTGAACTATGGCTACACCTTC.

The chain recombines TRBV6-6 with TRBJ1-2; possible D gene TRBD1, 5 bases. Trimming cost V 6 bases and J 8 bases, with 10 bases left between them. Per germline, CDR1 MNHNY and CDR2 SVGAGI (reference sequence). CDR3 size: 11 residues. CDR3 nucleotides: TGTGCCAGCAGGGGAGGGGCAGGCTACACCTTC. Translated, it gives CASRGGAGYTF.

The chain has TRBV5-4 and TRBJ2-3; D might be TRBD2 (7 bases). V lost 5 bases and J lost 1, with 14 bases in between. The germline V gene has CDR1 SGHNT and CDR2 YYREEE (reference sequence). This CDR3 has 15 amino acids. CDR3 amino acids: CASRPGGGRTDTQYF. The CDR3 DNA sequence: TGTGCCAGCAGGCCTGGGGGGGGCCGCACAGATACGCAGTATTTT.

The chain is built from TRBV7-2 and TRBJ1-4; D may be TRBD1 (6 bases). V gave up 4 bases and J gave up 8 bases, with 17 bases separating them. The CDR3 loop spans 15 amino acids. Germline CDR1 and CDR2: SGHTA and FQGNSA. CDR3 residues: CASSSRSGAWEKLFF. The DNA of the CDR3 is TGTGCCAGCAGCTCCCGGTCAGGGGCGTGGGAAAAACTGTTTTTT.